These 2 T cell receptor beta chains originate from one sample sequenced in a study of T cell responses to AZD1222 COVID-19 vaccine. Sequenced by immunoSEQ multiplex PCR; TCRdb stores in-frame clones only, minus some. The sample consists of 95,000 to 130,000 clones, around 94% of them appearing once. The starting material was peripheral blood, obtained 28 days after the second AZD1222 dose. The receptor source for this set is an adult who received the AZD1222 COVID-19 vaccine.

The chain is built from TRBV30 and TRBJ1-4; D not resolved. Germline CDR1 GTSNPN, CDR2 SVGIG (reference sequence). This CDR3 is 15 amino acids long. Trimming took 3 bases from V and 7 from J, leaving 18 bases between them. The DNA of the CDR3 is TGTGCCTGGAGGTCCCCTGCTGCCGGAAGTGAAAAACTGTTTTTT. Translated: CAWRSPAAGSEKLFF.

The chain has TRBV4-2 and TRBJ1-2; possibly TRBD1 for D (5 bases). Germline V gives CDR1 LGHNA, CDR2 YNFKEQ. The CDR3 is 14 residues long. Trimming shortened V by 1 base and J by 1 base, and 7 bases separated the two germline ends. The CDR3 sequence: CASSQGGLNYGYTF. The CDR3 coding sequence is TGTGCCAGCAGCCAAGGGGGACTTAACTATGGCTACACCTTC.